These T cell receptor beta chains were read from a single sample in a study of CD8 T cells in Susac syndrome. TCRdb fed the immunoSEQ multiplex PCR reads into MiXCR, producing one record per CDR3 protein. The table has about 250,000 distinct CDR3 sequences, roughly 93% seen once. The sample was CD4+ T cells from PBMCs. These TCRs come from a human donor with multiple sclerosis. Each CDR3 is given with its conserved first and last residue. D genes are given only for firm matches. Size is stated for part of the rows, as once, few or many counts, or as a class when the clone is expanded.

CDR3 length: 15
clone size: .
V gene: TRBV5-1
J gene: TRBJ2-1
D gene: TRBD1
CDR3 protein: CASSPRTGGPNEQFF
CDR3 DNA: TGCGCCAGCAGCCCGCGGACAGGGGGGCCCAATGAGCAGTTCTTC

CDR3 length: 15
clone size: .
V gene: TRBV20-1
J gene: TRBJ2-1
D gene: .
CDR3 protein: CSASFRLVTYNEQFF
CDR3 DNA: TGCAGTGCTAGCTTCAGATTAGTGACATACAATGAGCAGTTCTTC

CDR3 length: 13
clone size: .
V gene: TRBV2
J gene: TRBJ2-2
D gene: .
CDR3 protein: CASPRAAGGELFF
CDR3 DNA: TGTGCCAGCCCCCGGGCAGCCGGCGGGGAGCTGTTTTTT

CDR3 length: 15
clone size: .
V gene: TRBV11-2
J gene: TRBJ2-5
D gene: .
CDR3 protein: CASSLRILGGETQYF
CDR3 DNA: TGTGCCAGCAGCTTGAGGATACTAGGGGGAGAGACCCAGTACTTC

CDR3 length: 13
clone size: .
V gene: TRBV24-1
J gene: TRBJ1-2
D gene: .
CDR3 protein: CATSDGAYYGYTF
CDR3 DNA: TGTGCCACCAGTGACGGGGCTTACTATGGCTACACCTTC

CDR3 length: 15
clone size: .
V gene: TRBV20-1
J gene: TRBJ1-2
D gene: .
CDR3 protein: CSASPLVQANYGYTF
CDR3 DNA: TGCAGTGCTAGCCCGCTTGTACAAGCTAACTATGGCTACACCTTC

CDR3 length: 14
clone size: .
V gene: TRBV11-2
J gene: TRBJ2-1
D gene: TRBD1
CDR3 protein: CASSLVGTGAEQFF
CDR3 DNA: TGTGCCAGCAGCTTAGTCGGGACAGGTGCTGAGCAGTTCTTC

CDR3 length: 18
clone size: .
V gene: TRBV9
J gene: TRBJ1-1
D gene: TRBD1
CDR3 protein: CASSASRDRPTMNTEAFF
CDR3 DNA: TGTGCCAGCAGCGCGTCCCGGGACAGGCCGACCATGAACACTGAAGCTTTCTTT

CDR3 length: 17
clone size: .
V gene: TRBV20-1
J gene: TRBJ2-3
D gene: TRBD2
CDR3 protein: CSAPWTSANPSTDTQYF
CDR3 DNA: TGCAGTGCTCCCTGGACTAGCGCAAACCCTAGCACAGATACGCAGTATTTT

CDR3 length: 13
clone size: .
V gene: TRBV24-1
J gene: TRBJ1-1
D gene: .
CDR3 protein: CATSRGPNTEAFF
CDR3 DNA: TGTGCCACCTCCCGGGGGCCGAACACTGAAGCTTTCTTT

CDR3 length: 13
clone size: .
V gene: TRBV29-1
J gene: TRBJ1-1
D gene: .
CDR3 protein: CSVERGRSTEAFF
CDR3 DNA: TGCAGCGTTGAACGGGGCCGGAGCACTGAAGCTTTCTTT

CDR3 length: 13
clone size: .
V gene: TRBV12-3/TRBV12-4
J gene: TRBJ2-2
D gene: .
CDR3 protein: CASSYSPSGELFF
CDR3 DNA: TGTGCCAGCAGTTACAGTCCGAGTGGGGAGCTGTTTTTT

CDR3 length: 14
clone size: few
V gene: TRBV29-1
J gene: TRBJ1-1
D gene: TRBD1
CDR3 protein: CSAYRGPTNTEAFF
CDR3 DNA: TGCAGCGCCTACAGGGGGCCGACGAACACTGAAGCTTTCTTT

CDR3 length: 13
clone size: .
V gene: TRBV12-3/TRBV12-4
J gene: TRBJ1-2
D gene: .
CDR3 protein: CASSPLPGLSYTF
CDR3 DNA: TGTGCCAGCAGTCCATTGCCTGGGTTGAGCTACACCTTC

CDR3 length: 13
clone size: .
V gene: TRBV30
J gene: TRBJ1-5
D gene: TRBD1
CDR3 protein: CAWTQGVNQPQHF
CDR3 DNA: TGTGCCTGGACCCAGGGGGTCAATCAGCCCCAGCATTTT

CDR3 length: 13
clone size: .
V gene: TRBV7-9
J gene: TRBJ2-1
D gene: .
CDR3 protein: CASSLDVHNEQFF
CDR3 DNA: TGTGCCAGCAGCTTAGACGTCCACAATGAGCAGTTCTTC

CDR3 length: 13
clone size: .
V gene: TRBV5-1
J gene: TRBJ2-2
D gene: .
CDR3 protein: CASSLKGSGELFF
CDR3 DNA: TGCGCCAGCAGCTTGAAAGGCAGCGGGGAGCTGTTTTTT

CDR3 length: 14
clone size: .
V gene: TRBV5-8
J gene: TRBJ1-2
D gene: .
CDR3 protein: CASSRRDANYGYTF
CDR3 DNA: TGTGCCAGCAGCCGCCGGGACGCTAACTATGGCTACACCTTC

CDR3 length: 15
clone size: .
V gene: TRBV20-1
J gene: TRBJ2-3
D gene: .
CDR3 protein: CSAIDSGSSTDTQYF
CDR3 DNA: TGCAGTGCCATCGACAGCGGATCTAGCACAGATACGCAGTATTTT

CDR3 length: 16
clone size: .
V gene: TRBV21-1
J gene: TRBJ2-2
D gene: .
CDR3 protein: CASSKAPGRRAGELFF
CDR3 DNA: TGTGCCAGCAGCAAAGCGCCAGGTAGGCGGGCCGGGGAGCTGTTTTTT

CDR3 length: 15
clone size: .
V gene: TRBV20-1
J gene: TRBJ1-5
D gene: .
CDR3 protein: CSAREGRFGNQPQHF
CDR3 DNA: TGCAGTGCTAGAGAGGGAAGGTTCGGCAATCAGCCCCAGCATTTT

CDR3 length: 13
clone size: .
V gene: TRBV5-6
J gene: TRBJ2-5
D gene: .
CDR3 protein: CASSFWTEETQYF
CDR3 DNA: TGTGCCAGCAGCTTCTGGACTGAAGAGACCCAGTACTTC

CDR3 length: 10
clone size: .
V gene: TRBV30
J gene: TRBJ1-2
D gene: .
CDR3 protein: CAWSVGGYTF
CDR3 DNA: TGTGCCTGGAGTGTGGGGGGCTACACCTTC

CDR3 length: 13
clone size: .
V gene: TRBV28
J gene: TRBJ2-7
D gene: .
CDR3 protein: CASRRGRTYEQYF
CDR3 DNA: TGTGCCAGCAGACGGGGACGGACCTACGAGCAGTACTTC

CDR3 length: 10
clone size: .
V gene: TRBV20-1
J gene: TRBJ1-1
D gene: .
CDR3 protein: CSAKTGWAFF
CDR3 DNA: TGCAGTGCTAAAACAGGCTGGGCTTTCTTT

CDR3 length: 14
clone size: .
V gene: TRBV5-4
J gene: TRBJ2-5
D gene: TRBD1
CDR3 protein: CASSWTGIGETQYF
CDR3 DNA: TGTGCCAGCAGCTGGACAGGGATAGGAGAGACCCAGTACTTC

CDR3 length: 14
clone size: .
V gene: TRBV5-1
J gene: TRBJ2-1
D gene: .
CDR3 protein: CASHLRTDYNEQFF
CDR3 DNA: TGCGCCAGCCATCTTCGGACAGACTACAATGAGCAGTTCTTC

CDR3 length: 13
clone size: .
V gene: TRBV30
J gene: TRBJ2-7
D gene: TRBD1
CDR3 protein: CACTDRGAYEQYF
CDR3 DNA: TGTGCCTGCACGGACAGGGGAGCCTACGAGCAGTACTTC

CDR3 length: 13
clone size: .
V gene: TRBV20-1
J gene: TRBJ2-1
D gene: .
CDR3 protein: CSASPDRDNEQFF
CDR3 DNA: TGCAGTGCTAGTCCAGACCGAGACAATGAGCAGTTCTTC

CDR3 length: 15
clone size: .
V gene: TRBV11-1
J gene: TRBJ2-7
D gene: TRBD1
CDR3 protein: CASTSLGQAGNEQYF
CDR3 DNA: TGTGCCAGCACCTCACTCGGACAGGCCGGAAACGAGCAGTACTTC

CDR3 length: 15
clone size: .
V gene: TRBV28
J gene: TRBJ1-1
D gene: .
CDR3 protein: CASSPADGTNTEAFF
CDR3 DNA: TGTGCCAGCAGTCCCGCGGACGGCACGAACACTGAAGCTTTCTTT

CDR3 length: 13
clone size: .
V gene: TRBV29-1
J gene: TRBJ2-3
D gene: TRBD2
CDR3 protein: CSGLLAAHDTQYF
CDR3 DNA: TGCAGCGGGCTACTAGCGGCCCATGATACGCAGTATTTT

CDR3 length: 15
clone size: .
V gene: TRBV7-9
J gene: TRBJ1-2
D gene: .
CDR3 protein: CASSLDFEYGRGYTF
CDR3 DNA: TGTGCCAGCAGCTTAGATTTCGAGTACGGCCGCGGCTACACCTTC

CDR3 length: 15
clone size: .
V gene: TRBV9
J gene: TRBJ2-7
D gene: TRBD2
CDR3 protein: CASSLGLAATYEQYF
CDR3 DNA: TGTGCCAGCAGCTTGGGACTAGCGGCAACCTACGAGCAGTACTTC

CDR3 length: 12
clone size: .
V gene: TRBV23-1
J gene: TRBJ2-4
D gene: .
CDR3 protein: CASTTLRGIQYF
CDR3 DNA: TGCGCCAGCACCACCCTGCGGGGCATTCAGTACTTC

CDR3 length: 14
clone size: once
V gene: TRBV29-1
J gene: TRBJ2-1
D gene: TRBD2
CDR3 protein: CSAEGLAGNNEQFF
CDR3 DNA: TGCAGCGCTGAGGGACTAGCGGGAAACAATGAGCAGTTCTTC

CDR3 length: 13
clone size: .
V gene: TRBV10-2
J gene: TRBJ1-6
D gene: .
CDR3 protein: CASKGQSNSPLHF
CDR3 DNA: TGCGCCAGCAAAGGACAGTCTAATTCACCCCTCCACTTT

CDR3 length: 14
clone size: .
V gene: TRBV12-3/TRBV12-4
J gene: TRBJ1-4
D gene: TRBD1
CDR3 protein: CASSLGTEYEKLFF
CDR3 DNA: TGTGCCAGCAGTTTGGGGACAGAGTATGAAAAACTGTTTTTT

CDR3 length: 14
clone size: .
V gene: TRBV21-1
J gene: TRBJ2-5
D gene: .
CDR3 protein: CASSPAGAGETQYF
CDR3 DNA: TGTGCCAGCAGCCCAGCGGGAGCGGGAGAGACCCAGTACTTC

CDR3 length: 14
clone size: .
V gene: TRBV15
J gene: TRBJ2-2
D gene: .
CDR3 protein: CATSRGRDTGELFF
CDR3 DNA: TGTGCCACCAGCAGAGGGAGGGACACCGGGGAGCTGTTTTTT

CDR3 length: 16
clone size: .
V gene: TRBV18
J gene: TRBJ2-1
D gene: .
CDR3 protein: CASSPRGAGSYNEQFF
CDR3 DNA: TGTGCCAGCTCACCTAGAGGGGCAGGCTCCTACAATGAGCAGTTCTTC

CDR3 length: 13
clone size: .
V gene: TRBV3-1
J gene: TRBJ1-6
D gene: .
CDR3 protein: CASSLRGGGPLHF
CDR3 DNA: TGTGCCAGCAGCCTCCGGGGTGGGGGACCCCTCCACTTT